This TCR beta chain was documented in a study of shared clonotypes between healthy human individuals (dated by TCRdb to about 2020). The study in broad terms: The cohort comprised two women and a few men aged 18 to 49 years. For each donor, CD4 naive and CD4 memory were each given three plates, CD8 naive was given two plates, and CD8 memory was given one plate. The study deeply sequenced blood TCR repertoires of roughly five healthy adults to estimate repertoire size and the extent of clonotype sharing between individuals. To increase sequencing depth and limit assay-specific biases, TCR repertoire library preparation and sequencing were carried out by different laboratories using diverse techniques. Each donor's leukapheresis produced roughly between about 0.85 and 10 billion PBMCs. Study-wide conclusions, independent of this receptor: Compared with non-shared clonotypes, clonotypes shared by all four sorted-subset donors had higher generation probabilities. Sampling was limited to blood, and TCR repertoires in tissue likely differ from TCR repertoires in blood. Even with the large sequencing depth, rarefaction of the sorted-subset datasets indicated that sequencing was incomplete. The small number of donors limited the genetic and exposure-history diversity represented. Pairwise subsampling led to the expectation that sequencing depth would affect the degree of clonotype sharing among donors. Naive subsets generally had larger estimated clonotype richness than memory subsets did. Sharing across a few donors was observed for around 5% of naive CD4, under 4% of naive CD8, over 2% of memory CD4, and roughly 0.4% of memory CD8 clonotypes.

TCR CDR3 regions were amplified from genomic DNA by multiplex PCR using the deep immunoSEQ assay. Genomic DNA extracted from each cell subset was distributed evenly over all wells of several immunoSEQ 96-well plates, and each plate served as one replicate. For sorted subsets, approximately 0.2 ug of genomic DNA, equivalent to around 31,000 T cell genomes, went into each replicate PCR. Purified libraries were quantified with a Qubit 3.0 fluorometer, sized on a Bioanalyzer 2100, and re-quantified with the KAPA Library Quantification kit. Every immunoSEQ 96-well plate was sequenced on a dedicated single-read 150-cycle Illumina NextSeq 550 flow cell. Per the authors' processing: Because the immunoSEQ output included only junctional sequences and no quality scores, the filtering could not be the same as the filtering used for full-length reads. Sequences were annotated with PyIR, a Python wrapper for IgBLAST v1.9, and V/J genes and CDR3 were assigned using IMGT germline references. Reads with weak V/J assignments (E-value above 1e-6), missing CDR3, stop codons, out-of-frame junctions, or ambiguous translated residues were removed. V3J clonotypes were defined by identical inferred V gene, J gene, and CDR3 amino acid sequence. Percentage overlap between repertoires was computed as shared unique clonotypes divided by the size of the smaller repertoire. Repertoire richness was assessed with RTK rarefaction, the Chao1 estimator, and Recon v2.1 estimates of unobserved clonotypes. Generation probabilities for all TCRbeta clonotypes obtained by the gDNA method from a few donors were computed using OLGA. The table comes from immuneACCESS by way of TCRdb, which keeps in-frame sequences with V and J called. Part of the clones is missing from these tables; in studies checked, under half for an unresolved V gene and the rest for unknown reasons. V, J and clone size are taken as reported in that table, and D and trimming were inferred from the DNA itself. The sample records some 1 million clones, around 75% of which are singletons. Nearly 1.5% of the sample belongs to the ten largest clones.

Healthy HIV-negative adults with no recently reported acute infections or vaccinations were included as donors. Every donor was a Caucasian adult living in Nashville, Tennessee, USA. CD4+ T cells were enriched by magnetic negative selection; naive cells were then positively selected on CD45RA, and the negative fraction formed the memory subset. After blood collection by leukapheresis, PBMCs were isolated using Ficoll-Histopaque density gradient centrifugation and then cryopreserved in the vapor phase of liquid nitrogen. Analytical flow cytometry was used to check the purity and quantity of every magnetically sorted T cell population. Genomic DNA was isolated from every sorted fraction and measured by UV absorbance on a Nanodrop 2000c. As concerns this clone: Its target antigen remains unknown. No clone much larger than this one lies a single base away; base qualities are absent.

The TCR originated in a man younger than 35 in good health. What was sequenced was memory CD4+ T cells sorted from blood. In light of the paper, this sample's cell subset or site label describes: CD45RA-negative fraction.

The CDR3 has the sequence CASSYDGGANEQFF. The sequenced DNA: TGTGCCAGCAGTTACGACGGGGGGGCCAATGAGCAGTTCTTC. Recombination joined TRBV6-5 with TRBJ2-1; the junction holds 8 bases that match TRBD2. Germline trimming: 2 bases from V, 6 bases from J; junction bases outside gene matches: 3. Via the germline V gene, CDR1 is MNHEY and CDR2 SVGAGI. From cysteine to phenylalanine, the CDR3 is 14 amino acids long. The DNA shown is the 42-base CDR3, in frame from base 1.